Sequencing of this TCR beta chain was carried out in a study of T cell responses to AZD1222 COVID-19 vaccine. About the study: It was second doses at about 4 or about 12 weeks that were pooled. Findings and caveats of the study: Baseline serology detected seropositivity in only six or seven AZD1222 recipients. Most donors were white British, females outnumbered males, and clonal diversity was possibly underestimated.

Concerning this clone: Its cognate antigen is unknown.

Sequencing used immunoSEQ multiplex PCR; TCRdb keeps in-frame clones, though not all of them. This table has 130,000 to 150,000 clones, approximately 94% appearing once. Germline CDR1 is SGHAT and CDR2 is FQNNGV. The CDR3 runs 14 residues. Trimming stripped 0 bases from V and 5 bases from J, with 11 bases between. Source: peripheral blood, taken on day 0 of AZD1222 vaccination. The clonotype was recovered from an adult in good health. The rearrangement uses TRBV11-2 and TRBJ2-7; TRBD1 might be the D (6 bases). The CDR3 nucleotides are TGTGCCAGCAGCTTAGACCCTGGGACAAACGAGCAGTACTTC. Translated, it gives CASSLDPGTNEQYF.